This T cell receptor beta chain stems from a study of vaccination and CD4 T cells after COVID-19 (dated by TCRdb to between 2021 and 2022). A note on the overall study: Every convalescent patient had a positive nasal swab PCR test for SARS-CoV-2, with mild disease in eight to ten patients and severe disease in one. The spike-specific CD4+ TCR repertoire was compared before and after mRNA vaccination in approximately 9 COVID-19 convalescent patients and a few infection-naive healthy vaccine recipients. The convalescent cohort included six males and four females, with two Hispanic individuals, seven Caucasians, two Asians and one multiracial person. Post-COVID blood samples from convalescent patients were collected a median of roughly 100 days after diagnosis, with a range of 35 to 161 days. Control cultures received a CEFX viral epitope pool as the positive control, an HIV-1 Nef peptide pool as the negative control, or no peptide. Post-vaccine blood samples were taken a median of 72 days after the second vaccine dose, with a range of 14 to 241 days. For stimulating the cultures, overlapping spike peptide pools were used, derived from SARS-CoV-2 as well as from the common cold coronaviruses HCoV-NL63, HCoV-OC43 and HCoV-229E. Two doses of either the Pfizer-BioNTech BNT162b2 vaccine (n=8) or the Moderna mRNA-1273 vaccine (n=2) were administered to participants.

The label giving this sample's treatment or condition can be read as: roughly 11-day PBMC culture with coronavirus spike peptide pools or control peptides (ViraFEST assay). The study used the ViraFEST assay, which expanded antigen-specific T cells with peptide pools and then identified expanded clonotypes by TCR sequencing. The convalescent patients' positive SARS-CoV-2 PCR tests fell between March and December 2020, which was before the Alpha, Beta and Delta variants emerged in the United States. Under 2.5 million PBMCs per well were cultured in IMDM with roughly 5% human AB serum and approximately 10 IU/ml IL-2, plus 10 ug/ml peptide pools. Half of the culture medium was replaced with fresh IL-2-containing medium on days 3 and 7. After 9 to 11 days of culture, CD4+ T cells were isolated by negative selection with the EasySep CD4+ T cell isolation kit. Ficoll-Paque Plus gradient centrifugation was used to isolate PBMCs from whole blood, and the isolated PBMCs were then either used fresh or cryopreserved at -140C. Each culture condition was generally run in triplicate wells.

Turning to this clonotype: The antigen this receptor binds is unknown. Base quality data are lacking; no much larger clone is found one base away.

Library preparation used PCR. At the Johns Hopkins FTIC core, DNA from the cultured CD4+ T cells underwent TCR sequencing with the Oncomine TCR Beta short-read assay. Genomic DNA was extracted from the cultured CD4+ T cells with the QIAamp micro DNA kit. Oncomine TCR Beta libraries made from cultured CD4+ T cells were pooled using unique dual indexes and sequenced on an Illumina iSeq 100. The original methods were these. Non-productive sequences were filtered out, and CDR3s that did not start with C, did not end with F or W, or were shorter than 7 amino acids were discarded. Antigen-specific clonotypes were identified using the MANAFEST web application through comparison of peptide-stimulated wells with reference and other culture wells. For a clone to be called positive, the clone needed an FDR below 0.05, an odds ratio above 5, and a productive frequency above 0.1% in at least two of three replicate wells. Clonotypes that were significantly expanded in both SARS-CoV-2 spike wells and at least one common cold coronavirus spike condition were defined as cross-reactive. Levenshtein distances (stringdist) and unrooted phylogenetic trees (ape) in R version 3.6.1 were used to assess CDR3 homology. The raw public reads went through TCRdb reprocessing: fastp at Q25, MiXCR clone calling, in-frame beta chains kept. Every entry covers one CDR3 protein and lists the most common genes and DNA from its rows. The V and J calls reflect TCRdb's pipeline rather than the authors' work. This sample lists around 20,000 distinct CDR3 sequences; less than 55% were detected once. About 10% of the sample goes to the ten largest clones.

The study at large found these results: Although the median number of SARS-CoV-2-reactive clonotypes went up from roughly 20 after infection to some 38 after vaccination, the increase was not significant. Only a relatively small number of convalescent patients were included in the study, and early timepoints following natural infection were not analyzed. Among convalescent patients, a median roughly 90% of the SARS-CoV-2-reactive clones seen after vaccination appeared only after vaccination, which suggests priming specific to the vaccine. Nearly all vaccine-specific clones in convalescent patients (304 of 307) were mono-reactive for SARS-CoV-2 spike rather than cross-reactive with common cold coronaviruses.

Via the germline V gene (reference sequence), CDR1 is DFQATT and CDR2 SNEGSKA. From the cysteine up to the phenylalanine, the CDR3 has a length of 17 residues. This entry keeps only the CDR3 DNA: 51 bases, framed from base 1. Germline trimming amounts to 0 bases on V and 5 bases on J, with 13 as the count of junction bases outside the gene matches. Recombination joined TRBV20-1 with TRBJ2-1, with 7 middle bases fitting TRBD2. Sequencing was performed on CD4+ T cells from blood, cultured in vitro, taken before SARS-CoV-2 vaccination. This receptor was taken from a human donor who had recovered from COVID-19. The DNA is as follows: TGCAGTGCTAGAGATTCAAGGACCGGGACTATGGACAATGAGCAGTTCTTC. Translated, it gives CSARDSRTGTMDNEQFF.